The 29 T cell receptor beta chains below were found in one sample sequenced in a study of shared clonotypes between healthy human individuals. Method: immunoSEQ multiplex PCR; TCRdb's copy keeps in-frame clones and lacks some. This table has 800,000 to 1,200,000 clones, 75% to 80% appearing once. The sequencing input was memory CD4+ T cells from PBMCs. Stated subset: CD45RA-negative fraction. The receptors here all came from a man aged 18 to 29 in good health. Some clones in this sample may be carry-over from other donors' samples.

The V gene is TRBV5-1, the J gene TRBJ2-2; D may be TRBD2 (5 bases). Trimming cost V 4 bases and J 6 bases, with 10 bases left between them. The CDR3 loop spans 13 amino acids. Germline assignment: CDR1 SGHRS and CDR2 YFSETQ. Here the CDR3 DNA reads TGCGCCAGCAGCCTGGCGAGGGCCGGGGAGCTGTTTTTT. Protein sequence: CASSLARAGELFF.

The chain links TRBV19 to TRBJ2-7, with a tentative D call TRBD1 (6 bases). V lost 4 bases to trimming and J lost 0 bases, with 16 bases between them. The germline gives CDR1 LNHDA, CDR2 SQIVND (reference sequence). The CDR3 contains 16 residues. The CDR3 region has the DNA TGTGCCAGTAGTACCCTCGACGGACAGAGCTCCTACGAGCAGTACTTC. This sequence encodes CASSTLDGQSSYEQYF.

The V call is TRBV18, the J call TRBJ2-6; D unresolved. The V end lost 4 bases, the J end lost 2 bases, and 6 bases lay between the germline ends. Germline CDR1 reads KGHSH; CDR2 reads LQKENI. The CDR3 length is 14 residues. The CDR3, as DNA: TGTGCCAGCTCACTGAATGCTGGGGCCAACGTCCTGACTTTC. This codes for CASSLNAGANVLTF.

This chain links TRBV5-8 with TRBJ1-5; 7 nucleotides line up with TRBD1. CDR1 and CDR2 (germline): SGHTS, YDEGEE. The CDR3 covers 15 residues. Trimming at V came to 0 bases and at J to 6 bases, leaving 6 bases not matched to a gene. The CDR3 coding sequence is TGTGCCAGCAGCTTGGGGCCCAGGGGGATTCAGCCCCAGCATTTT. Encoded protein: CASSLGPRGIQPQHF.

The chain uses TRBV7-2 and TRBJ2-4; D not certain. CDR1 and CDR2 from the germline V gene are SGHTA and FQGNSA. V was trimmed by 1 base and J by 0 bases, leaving 7 bases between them. The CDR3 has 15 amino acids. The CDR3 loop reads CASSLGALAKNIQYF. The CDR3 coding sequence is TGTGCCAGCAGCTTAGGTGCACTAGCCAAAAACATTCAGTACTTC.

This sequence joins TRBV19 and TRBJ2-5; D is undetermined. The CDR3 has 14 residues. Trimming removed 10 bases from V and 1 base from J, with 16 bases in between. The germline V gene encodes CDR1 LNHDA and CDR2 SQIVND (reference sequence). The CDR3 sequence: CATALSKAQETQYF. The DNA for the CDR3 is TGTGCCACCGCCCTTAGCAAGGCCCAAGAGACCCAGTACTTC.

This chain joins TRBV7-2 and TRBJ1-5, with TRBD1 matching 7 bases. The junction had 12 bases not matched to a gene; V was cut back by 1 base and J by 3 bases. The germline CDR1 and CDR2 sequences are SGHTA and FQGNSA. The CDR3 is 18 amino acids. Here the CDR3 reads CASSLVGGFGTDNQPQHF. The CDR3 DNA reads as TGTGCCAGCAGCTTAGTAGGTGGATTCGGGACAGACAATCAGCCCCAGCATTTT.

The chain links TRBV6-5 to TRBJ2-2; D perhaps matches TRBD2 (6 bases). V was pared by 5 bases and J by 2 bases, with 9 bases between. The CDR3 has 14 amino acids. The V gene's germline CDR1 is MNHEY and CDR2 SVGAGI. The CDR3 nucleotides are TGTGCCAGCAGTCGGGACTTCAACACCGGGGAGCTGTTTTTT. As protein: CASSRDFNTGELFF.

The V and J genes are TRBV11-2 and TRBJ2-7; 8 bases match TRBD2. The CDR3 is 14 residues long. Germline loops: CDR1 SGHAT, CDR2 FQNNGV. V lost 4 bases to trimming and J lost 2 bases; unmatched junction nucleotides: 4. This chain's CDR3 is CASSWSGSAYEQYF. The CDR3 DNA reads as TGTGCCAGCAGCTGGAGCGGGAGTGCCTACGAGCAGTACTTC. The full variable domain, its missing parts supplied by reference TRBV11-2 and TRBJ2-7, is EAGVAQSPRYKIIEKRQSVAFWCNPISGHATLYWYQQILGQGPKLLIQFQNNGVVDDSQLPKDRFSAERLKGVDSTLKIQPAKLEDSAVYLCASSWSGSAYEQYFGPGTRLTVT.

The V gene is TRBV7-2, the J gene TRBJ2-7, with 14 bases that match TRBD2. J lost 9 bases, V lost 4 bases, and 5 bases had no gene match. The CDR3 loop spans 14 amino acids. Looked up from germline, CDR1 is SGHTA and CDR2 is FQGNSA. The chain's CDR3 is CASSSQTSGRGQYF. The DNA for the CDR3 is TGTGCCAGCAGCTCGCAGACTAGCGGGAGGGGGCAGTACTTC.

The chain joins TRBV7-2 to TRBJ2-1; D perhaps matches TRBD2 (8 bases). The CDR3 is 17 residues long. Germline V gene lookup returns CDR1 SGHTA and CDR2 FQGNSA. V was pared by 4 bases and J by 5 bases, with 21 bases between. Here the CDR3 DNA reads TGTGCCAGCAGCTCACCAGGGGGGCTAGCGGGCCACAATGAGCAGTTCTTC. Protein sequence: CASSSPGGLAGHNEQFF.

The rearrangement joins TRBV4-3 to TRBJ1-1; a weak D match, TRBD1 (6 bases). CDR3 length equals 13 residues. Trimming removed 5 bases from V and 8 bases from J, with 15 bases in between. Germline CDR1 reads LGHNA; CDR2 reads YSLEER. Here the CDR3 reads CASSDLGGTEAFF. CDR3 coding DNA: TGCGCCAGCAGCGACCTAGGGGGGACAGAAGCTTTCTTT.

This clone came up a few times. V and J are TRBV19 and TRBJ1-1; 8 bases line up with TRBD1. CDR1 is LNHDA and CDR2 is SQIVND in the germline V gene (reference sequence). The V and J ends lost 5 bases and 7 bases, in that order; junction bases with no gene match: 9. The CDR3 consists of 14 residues. CDR3 loop: CASSPTGGSGEAFF. In nucleotides, the CDR3 is TGTGCCAGTAGTCCCACAGGGGGATCGGGTGAAGCTTTCTTT.

V gene TRBV29-1 combines with J gene TRBJ2-1, with 10 bases lining up with TRBD1. The germline CDR1 and CDR2 sequences are SQVTM and ANQGSEA. CDR3 length: 16 amino acids. CDR3 nucleotide sequence: TGCGGCGCCGGGACAGGGGTGGGTTCGGTCTACAATGAGCAGTTCTTC. This codes for CGAGTGVGSVYNEQFF.

This clone showed up just once. A much larger clonotype is one base distant, so this may be a read error. This rearrangement joins TRBV27 to TRBJ1-3, with D possibly matching TRBD1 (5 bases). Germline V CDR1 and CDR2: MNHEY, SMNVEV (reference sequence). The CDR3 is 14 amino acids. V gave up 6 bases and J gave up 0 bases, with 9 bases separating them. The chain's CDR3 is CASSRGSSGNTIYF. In DNA, the CDR3 is TGTGCCAGCAGCCGGGGGAGCTCTGGAAACACCATATATTTT.

J is TRBJ2-7 and V is TRBV11-2; D is possibly TRBD1 or TRBD2 (5 bases each). Looked up from germline, CDR1 is SGHAT and CDR2 is FQNNGV. Trimming shortened V by 5 bases and J by 7 bases, and 21 bases separated the two germline ends. This CDR3 comprises 15 residues. The CDR3 loop is CASSPAPRGKGEQYF. DNA of the CDR3: TGTGCCAGCAGCCCCGCCCCCCGGGGAAAGGGGGAGCAGTACTTC.

The chain is built from TRBV2 and TRBJ1-5; TRBD1 might be the D (5 bases). This CDR3 is built from 13 residues. The V and J ends lost 8 bases and 0 bases respectively, with 8 bases between them. Germline V gene sequence: CDR1 SNHLY, CDR2 FYNNEI. This CDR3 is CASCDSSNQPQHF. DNA of the CDR3: TGTGCCAGCTGCGACAGTAGCAATCAGCCCCAGCATTTT.

As concerns this clone: This sample also contains other DNA sequences that code for the same CDR3. The rearrangement uses TRBV28 and TRBJ1-2, with D hard to call. The CDR3 length is 11 residues. Between the trimmed V and J ends, which lost 4 bases and 5 bases, there was a span of 5 bases. In germline, CDR1 is MDHEN, CDR2 SYDVKM. CDR3 sequence reads: CASSSGYGYTF. The CDR3 coding sequence is TGTGCCAGCAGTTCCGGATATGGCTACACCTTC.

This clone was counted ten times or more. J is TRBJ2-1 and V is TRBV5-1; D not certain. The V end was cut by 3 bases, the J end by 9 bases, with 19 bases between. Germline lookup yields CDR1 SGHRS and CDR2 YFSETQ. The CDR3 runs 15 residues. The CDR3 bases are TGCGCCAGCAGCTGGCACTTAACCCCAGTGGGTGAGCAGTTCTTC. The encoded protein is CASSWHLTPVGEQFF.

With regard to this clone: Distinct nucleotide sequences in the sample also encode this CDR3. The gene calls are TRBV7-8 and TRBJ2-7, with TRBD2 identical over 8 bases. V shed 2 bases and J 6 bases; nucleotides not matched to a gene: 6. The germline gives CDR1 SGHVS, CDR2 FQNEAQ. The CDR3 sequence is 14 residues long. The CDR3 sequence: CASSLSGGRSEQYF. The CDR3 DNA follows: TGTGCCAGCAGCTTATCGGGGGGGCGAAGCGAGCAGTACTTC.

This clone was picked up many times. Other DNA variants within this sample encode the same CDR3. V usage is TRBV6-1 and J usage is TRBJ2-6; D not resolved. Trimming shortened V by 7 bases and J by 4 bases, and 5 bases separated the two germline ends. There are 12 residues in the CDR3. Looked up from germline, CDR1 is MNHNS and CDR2 is SASEGT. The chain's CDR3 is CASKAGANVLTF. The CDR3 DNA is TGTGCCAGCAAGGCGGGGGCCAACGTCCTGACTTTC.

This clone was picked up one time. J is TRBJ1-1 and V is TRBV5-1; the D gene is possibly TRBD1 (5 bases). Germline-derived CDR1 and CDR2 are SGHRS and YFSETQ. Trimming left V 0 bases short and J 4 bases short, with 10 bases between. CDR3 size: 14 residues. The CDR3 region is CASSLGRGSTEAFF. The CDR3 DNA reads TGCGCCAGCAGCTTGGGAAGGGGTAGCACTGAAGCTTTCTTT.

This chain joins TRBV4-3 and TRBJ2-1, with TRBD1 matching over 8 bases. V shed 5 bases and J 5 bases; nucleotides not matched to a gene: 11. The CDR3 extends over 16 amino acids. The germline V gene encodes CDR1 LGHNA and CDR2 YSLEER. CDR3 sequence: CASSSRLDREDNEQFF. CDR3 DNA: TGCGCCAGCAGCTCACGTCTGGACAGGGAAGACAATGAGCAGTTCTTC.

This clone turned up a few times. The chain carries TRBV27 and TRBJ1-1, with no clear D. Germline CDR1 is MNHEY and CDR2 is SMNVEV (reference sequence). V dropped 2 bases and J dropped 4 bases, with 11 bases sitting between them. The CDR3 length is 14 residues. As DNA, the CDR3 is TGTGCCAGCAGTTTAATCGGAAAGGCCACTGAAGCTTTCTTT. Translated: CASSLIGKATEAFF.

This clone was recorded a few times. The rearrangement joins TRBV28 to TRBJ1-4; D may be TRBD1 (6 bases). CDR3 length: 15 residues. Germline V lookup: CDR1 MDHEN, CDR2 SYDVKM. Trimming pared 5 bases from V and 5 bases from J, leaving 15 bases between. CDR3 DNA: TGTGCCAGCAGTGGGGGCAGGGTGGGGAATGAAAAACTGTTTTTT. Translation gives CASSGGRVGNEKLFF.

This clone was detected many times. The sample has other DNA sequences that encode this CDR3 too. The rearrangement uses TRBV4-1 and TRBJ1-4, with D perhaps TRBD1 (5 bases). This CDR3 contains 15 residues. Per germline, CDR1 MGHRA and CDR2 YSYEKL. Deletions cut 2 bases from V and 3 bases from J, with 10 bases between. CDR3 nucleotides: TGCGCCAGCAGCCAACTGGGACTGCCTAATGAAAAACTGTTTTTT. Amino acid sequence: CASSQLGLPNEKLFF.

The chain links TRBV2 to TRBJ2-3; D tentatively reads TRBD1 or TRBD2 (5 bases each). V dropped 6 bases and J dropped 5 bases, with 9 bases sitting between them. The CDR3 is made up of 12 amino acids. Germline V gives CDR1 SNHLY, CDR2 FYNNEI. The CDR3 DNA sequence: TGTGCCAGCAGGATGGGGGAAGATACGCAGTATTTT. Translating gives CASRMGEDTQYF.

This chain connects TRBV7-9 to TRBJ2-3; D gene unclear. The CDR3 length is 12 residues. Germline assignment: CDR1 SEHNR and CDR2 FQNEAQ (reference sequence). V lost 5 bases, J lost 5 bases, and 8 bases lay in between. The CDR3 is CASSESRDTQYF. CDR3 nucleotide sequence: TGTGCCAGCAGCGAGAGTCGAGATACGCAGTATTTT.

In its sample, this clone was seen a few times. The rearrangement joins TRBV2 to TRBJ2-7; 11 positions agree with TRBD1. The CDR3 extends over 15 amino acids. Germline CDR1 is SNHLY and CDR2 is FYNNEI. Trimming removed 7 bases from V and 4 bases from J; junction bases left unmatched: 9. The CDR3 nucleotides are TGTGCCAGCAAGACGCGAGGGACAGGGGGGTACGAGCAGTACTTC. Its protein product is CASKTRGTGGYEQYF.